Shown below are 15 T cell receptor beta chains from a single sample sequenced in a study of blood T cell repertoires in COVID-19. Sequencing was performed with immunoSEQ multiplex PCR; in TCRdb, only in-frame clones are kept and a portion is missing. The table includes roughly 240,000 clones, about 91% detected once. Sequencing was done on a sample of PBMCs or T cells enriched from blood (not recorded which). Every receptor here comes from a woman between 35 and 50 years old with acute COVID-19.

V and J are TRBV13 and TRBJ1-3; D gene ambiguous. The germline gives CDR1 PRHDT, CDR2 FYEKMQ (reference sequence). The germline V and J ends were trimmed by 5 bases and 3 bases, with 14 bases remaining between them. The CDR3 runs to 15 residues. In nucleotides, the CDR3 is TGTGCCAGCAGCCCCCAGTGGGCTGGTGGAAACACCATATATTTT. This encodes CASSPQWAGGNTIYF.

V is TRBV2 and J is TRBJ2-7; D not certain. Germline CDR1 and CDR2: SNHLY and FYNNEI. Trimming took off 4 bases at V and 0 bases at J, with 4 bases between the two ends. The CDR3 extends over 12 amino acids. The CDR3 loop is CASSAGSYEQYF. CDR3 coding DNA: TGTGCCAGCAGTGCGGGCTCCTACGAGCAGTACTTC.

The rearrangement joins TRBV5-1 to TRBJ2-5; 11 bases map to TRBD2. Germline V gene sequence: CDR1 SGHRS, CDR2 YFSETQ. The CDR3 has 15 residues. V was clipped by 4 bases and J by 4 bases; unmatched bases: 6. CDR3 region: CASSPTGTSGETQYF. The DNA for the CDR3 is TGCGCCAGCAGCCCAACCGGGACTAGCGGAGAGACCCAGTACTTC.

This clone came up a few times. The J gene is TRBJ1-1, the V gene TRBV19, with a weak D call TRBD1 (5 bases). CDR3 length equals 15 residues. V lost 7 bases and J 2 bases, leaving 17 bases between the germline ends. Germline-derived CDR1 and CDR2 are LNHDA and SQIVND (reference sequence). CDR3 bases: TGTGCCAGTATGGGGGGAAGGGTCGACAACACTGAAGCTTTCTTT. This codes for CASMGGRVDNTEAFF.

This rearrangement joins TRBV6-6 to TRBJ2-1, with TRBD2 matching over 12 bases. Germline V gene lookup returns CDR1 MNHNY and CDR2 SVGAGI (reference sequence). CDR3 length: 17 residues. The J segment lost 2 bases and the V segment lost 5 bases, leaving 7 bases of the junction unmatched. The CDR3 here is CASSRPASGGAYNEQFF. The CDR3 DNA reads TGTGCCAGCAGTCGTCCTGCTAGCGGGGGGGCCTACAATGAGCAGTTCTTC.

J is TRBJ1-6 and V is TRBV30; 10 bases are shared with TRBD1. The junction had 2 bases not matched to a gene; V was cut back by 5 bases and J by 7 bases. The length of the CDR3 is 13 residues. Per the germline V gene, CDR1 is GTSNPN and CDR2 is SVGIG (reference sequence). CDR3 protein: CAWGTGVNSPLHF. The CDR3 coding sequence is TGTGCCTGGGGGACAGGGGTCAATTCACCCCTCCACTTT. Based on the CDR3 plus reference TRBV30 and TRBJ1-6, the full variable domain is SQTIHQWPATLVQPVGSPLSLECTVEGTSNPNLYWYRQAAGRGLQLLFYSVGIGQISSEVPQNLSASRPQDRQFILSSKKLLLSDSGFYLCAWGTGVNSPLHFGNGTRLTVT.

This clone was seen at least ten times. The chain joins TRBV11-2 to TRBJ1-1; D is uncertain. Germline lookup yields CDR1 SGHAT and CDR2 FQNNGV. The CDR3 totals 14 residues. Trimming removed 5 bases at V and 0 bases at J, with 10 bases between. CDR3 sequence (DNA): TGTGCCAGCAGCCCAAACAGCTTGAACACTGAAGCTTTCTTT. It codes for CASSPNSLNTEAFF. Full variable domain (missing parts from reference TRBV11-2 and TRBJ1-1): EAGVAQSPRYKIIEKRQSVAFWCNPISGHATLYWYQQILGQGPKLLIQFQNNGVVDDSQLPKDRFSAERLKGVDSTLKIQPAKLEDSAVYLCASSPNSLNTEAFFGQGTRLTVV.

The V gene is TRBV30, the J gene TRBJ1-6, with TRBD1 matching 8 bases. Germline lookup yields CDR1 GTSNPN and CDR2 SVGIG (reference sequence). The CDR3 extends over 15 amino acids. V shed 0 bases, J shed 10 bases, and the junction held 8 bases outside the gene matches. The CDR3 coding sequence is TGTGCCTGGAGTGTACTTCGGACAGGGATATCACCCCTCCACTTT. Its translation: CAWSVLRTGISPLHF.

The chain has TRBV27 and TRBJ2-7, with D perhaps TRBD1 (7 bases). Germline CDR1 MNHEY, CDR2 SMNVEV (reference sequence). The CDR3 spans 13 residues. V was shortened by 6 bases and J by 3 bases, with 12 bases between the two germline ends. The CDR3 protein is CASSRQGLYEQYF. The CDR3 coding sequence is TGTGCCAGCAGCCGACAGGGACTCTACGAGCAGTACTTC.

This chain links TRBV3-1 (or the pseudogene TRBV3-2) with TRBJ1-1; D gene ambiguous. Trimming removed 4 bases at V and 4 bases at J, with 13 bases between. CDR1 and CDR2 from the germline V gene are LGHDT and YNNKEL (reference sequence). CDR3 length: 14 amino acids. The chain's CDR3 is CASSRDYSGTEAFF. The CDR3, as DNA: TGTGCCAGCAGCCGAGATTATTCCGGCACTGAAGCTTTCTTT.

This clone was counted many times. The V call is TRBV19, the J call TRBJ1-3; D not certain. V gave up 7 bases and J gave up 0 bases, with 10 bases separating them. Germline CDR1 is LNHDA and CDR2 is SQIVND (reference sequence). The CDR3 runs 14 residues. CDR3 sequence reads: CASISGSSGNTIYF. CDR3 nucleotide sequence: TGTGCCAGTATTTCCGGGAGCTCTGGAAACACCATATATTTT. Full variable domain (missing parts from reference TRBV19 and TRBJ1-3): DGGITQSPKYLFRKEGQNVTLSCEQNLNHDAMYWYRQDPGQGLRLIYYSQIVNDFQKGDIAEGYSVSREKKESFPLTVTSAQKNPTAFYLCASISGSSGNTIYFGEGSWLTVV.

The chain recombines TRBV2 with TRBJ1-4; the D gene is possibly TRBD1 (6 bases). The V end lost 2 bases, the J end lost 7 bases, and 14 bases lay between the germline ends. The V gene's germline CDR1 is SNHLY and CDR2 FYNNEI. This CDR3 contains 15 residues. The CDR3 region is CASSERWGGPEKLFF. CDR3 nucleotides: TGTGCCAGCAGTGAACGGTGGGGGGGCCCTGAAAAACTGTTTTTT.

The DNA of the CDR3 is TGTGCCAGCAGTGACTCGTATTCGGGCACAGATACGCAGTATTTT. It specifies CASSDSYSGTDTQYF. This sequence joins TRBV6-4 and TRBJ2-3, with no clear D. CDR1 and CDR2 (germline): MRHNA, SNTAGT. The CDR3 runs 15 residues. Trimming removed 0 bases from V and 1 base from J, with 8 bases in between.

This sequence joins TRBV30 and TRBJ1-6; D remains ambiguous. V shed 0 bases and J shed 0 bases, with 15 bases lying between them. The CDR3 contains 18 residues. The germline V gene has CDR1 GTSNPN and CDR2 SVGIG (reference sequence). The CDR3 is CAWSVSRHVGSYNSPLHF. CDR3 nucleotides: TGTGCCTGGAGTGTATCCCGCCATGTCGGCTCCTATAATTCACCCCTCCACTTT.

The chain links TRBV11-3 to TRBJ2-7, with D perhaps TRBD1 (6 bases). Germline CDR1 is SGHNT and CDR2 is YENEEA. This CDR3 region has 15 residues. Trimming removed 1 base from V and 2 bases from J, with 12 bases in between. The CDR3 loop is CASSLGGLSTYEQYV. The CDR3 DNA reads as TGTGCCAGCAGCTTAGGGGGGCTTAGCACCTACGAGCAGTACGTC.